This T cell receptor beta chain was captured by sequencing in a study of T cells of healthy individuals. The CDR3 length is 16 residues. Using its own MiXCR run on the 5' RACE reads, TCRdb lists one record per CDR3 protein. The sample gives 85,000 to 100,000 distinct CDR3 sequences, roughly 18% of which show up once; around 6.5% is in the top ten. The receptor's source is a human donor in good health. V gene TRBV21-1 combines with J gene TRBJ2-5. TRBV21-1 has pseudogene status. CDR3 DNA sequence: TGTGCCAGCAGCAAAGTAGCACAGCCGTACCAAGAGACCCAGTACTTC. This codes for CASSKVAQPYQETQYF.